A selection of T cell receptor beta chains follows, all from one sample in a study of blood T cells in healthy people across ages. In TCRdb, the 5' RACE reads were re-called with MiXCR into one record per CDR3 protein. The top ten hold approximately 23% of the sample, which has fewer than 750,000 distinct CDR3 sequences, 40% to 50% seen once. The source material was blood. These receptors were collected from an elderly man in good health. Each CDR3 is given with its conserved first and last residue. Each record gives: clone size, D gene, V gene, J gene, CDR3 DNA, CDR3 protein. D genes are given only for firm matches. Clone size appears in some rows only: once, few, many, or a class for an expanded clone.

.,TRBD2,TRBV29-1,TRBJ2-5,TGCAGCGTTCGGACTAGCGGGGGGGAGACCCAGTACTTC,CSVRTSGGETQYF
.,TRBD1,TRBV20-1,TRBJ1-5,TGCAGTGCCACCCAGGGGAAAGCCGGGACAGGGAATCAGCCCCAGCATTTT,CSATQGKAGTGNQPQHF
.,TRBD1,TRBV7-2,TRBJ2-4,TGTGCCAGCAGCTTCTCGGACAGGGGTGTGGGCATTCAGTACTTC,CASSFSDRGVGIQYF
.,TRBD1,TRBV4-1,TRBJ1-6,TGCGCCAGCAGCCAGGGACAGGGGAGAAATTCACCCCTCCACTTT,CASSQGQGRNSPLHF
many,TRBD1,TRBV5-1,TRBJ2-1,TGCGCCAGCAGGCTTGGGGACAGGGGTCATGAGCAGTTCTTC,CASRLGDRGHEQFF
.,.,TRBV5-6,TRBJ2-3,TGTGCCAGCAGCTTGGTCCAGCGTCGCACAGATACGCAGTATTTT,CASSLVQRRTDTQYF
.,TRBD1,TRBV30,TRBJ2-7,TGTGCCTGGAGGGGGACAGGGGAATACGAGCAGTACTTC,CAWRGTGEYEQYF
few,TRBD2,TRBV29-1,TRBJ2-3,TGCAGCGTCGGGGGGGTGGGCACAGATACGCAGTATTTT,CSVGGVGTDTQYF
.,TRBD2,TRBV29-1,TRBJ2-7,TGCAGCGTTGAAGATAGGGGGACAGGGATGCTAGCGGGAGGCGAGCAGTACTTC,CSVEDRGTGMLAGGEQYF
many,.,TRBV29-1,TRBJ2-1,TGCAGCGTTGTACAGTCCTACAATGAGCAGTTCTTC,CSVVQSYNEQFF
.,.,TRBV28,TRBJ2-1,TGTGCCAGCAGTCGGACGCCCTACAATGAGCAGTTCTTC,CASSRTPYNEQFF
.,.,TRBV20-1,TRBJ2-7,TGCAGTGCTAGAGACGATACGCCCAGCTACGAGCAGTACTTC,CSARDDTPSYEQYF
.,.,TRBV4-3,TRBJ2-5,TGCGCCAGCAGCCAAGATTTAGGGGTGTACCAAGAGACCCAGTACTTC,CASSQDLGVYQETQYF
many,.,TRBV9,TRBJ2-6,TGTGCCAGCAGCGTAGGAGGGGACCCGAGCTCTGGGGCCAACGTCCTGACTTTC,CASSVGGDPSSGANVLTF
once,.,TRBV18,TRBJ2-7,TGTGCCGGCTCACCAGAGACCAACGAGCAGTACTTC,CAGSPETNEQYF
once,.,TRBV27,TRBJ1-1,TGTGCCAGCAGAGTACCGGGGACATCGAACACTGAAGCTTTCTTT,CASRVPGTSNTEAFF
few,.,TRBV4-1,TRBJ2-1,TGCGCCAGCAGCCAACTCACAGGGCAAATGTATGAGCAGTTCTTC,CASSQLTGQMYEQFF
.,.,TRBV29-1,TRBJ2-5,TGCAGCGTTGAAGATTGGACTGGTCAGGGGTGGGAGACCCAGTACTTC,CSVEDWTGQGWETQYF
few,.,TRBV7-2,TRBJ2-7,TGTGCCAGCAGCGATTACGAGCAGTACTTC,CASSDYEQYF
.,.,TRBV7-2,TRBJ2-7,TGTGCCAGCAGCGGTAATCGACAGGGTGGGAGGCACGAGCAGTACTTC,CASSGNRQGGRHEQYF
.,TRBD2,TRBV27,TRBJ2-1,TGTGCCAGCATCCATATAGCGGGACCGTACAATGAGCAGTTCTTC,CASIHIAGPYNEQFF
many,.,TRBV20-1,TRBJ1-5,TGCAGTGCTAGGGACAGTGGAGCGCCCAATCAGCCCCAGCATTTT,CSARDSGAPNQPQHF
.,.,TRBV12-3/TRBV12-4,TRBJ2-5,TGTGCCAGCAGGCTATCTCAAGAGACCCAGTACTTC,CASRLSQETQYF
.,TRBD2,TRBV28,TRBJ2-7,TGTGCCAGCAGTTTACCGGCGGCTAGCGGCTCCTACGAGCAGTACTTC,CASSLPAASGSYEQYF